The present T cell receptor (beta chain) was sequenced within a study of post-analysis software for immune sequencing data. TCR beta libraries were prepared from cDNA with unique molecular identifiers. TCRdb called the PCR reads again in MiXCR, with one record for every CDR3 protein. The sample shows more than 450,000 distinct CDR3 sequences, roughly 40% of them seen only once. Notes on the study in general: Patients showed TRBV5-6, TRBV5-1 and TRBV20-1 among roughly 5 TRBV segments more frequent than in controls.

Points on this clonotype: What it recognizes is unknown.

Germline assignment: CDR1 SGHTA and CDR2 FQGNSA. Trimming removed 4 bases from V and 12 bases from J, with 10 bases in between. This CDR3 contains 11 residues. This clonotype was sampled from a girl between 10 and 17 years old with multiple sclerosis. Sequencing was performed on blood. The chain employs TRBV7-2 and TRBJ2-1; D is unclear. The CDR3 DNA follows: TGTGCCAGCAGCTCACGGGTGGTGCAGTTCTTC. Its translation: CASSSRVVQFF.